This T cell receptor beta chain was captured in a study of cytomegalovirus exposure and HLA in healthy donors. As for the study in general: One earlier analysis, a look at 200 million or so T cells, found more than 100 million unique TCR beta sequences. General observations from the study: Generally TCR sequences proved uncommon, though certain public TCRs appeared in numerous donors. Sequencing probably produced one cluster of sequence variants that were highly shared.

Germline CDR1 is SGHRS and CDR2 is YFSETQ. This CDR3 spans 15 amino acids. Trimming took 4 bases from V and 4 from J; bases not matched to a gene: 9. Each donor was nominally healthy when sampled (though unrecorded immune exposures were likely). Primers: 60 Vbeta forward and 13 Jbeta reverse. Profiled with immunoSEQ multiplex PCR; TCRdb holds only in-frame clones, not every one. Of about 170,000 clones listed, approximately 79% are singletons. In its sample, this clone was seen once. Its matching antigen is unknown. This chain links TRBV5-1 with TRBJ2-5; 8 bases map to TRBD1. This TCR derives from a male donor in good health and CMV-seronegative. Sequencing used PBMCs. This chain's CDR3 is CASSINPGGGETQYF. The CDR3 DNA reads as TGCGCCAGCAGCATAAACCCAGGGGGCGGAGAGACCCAGTACTTC.